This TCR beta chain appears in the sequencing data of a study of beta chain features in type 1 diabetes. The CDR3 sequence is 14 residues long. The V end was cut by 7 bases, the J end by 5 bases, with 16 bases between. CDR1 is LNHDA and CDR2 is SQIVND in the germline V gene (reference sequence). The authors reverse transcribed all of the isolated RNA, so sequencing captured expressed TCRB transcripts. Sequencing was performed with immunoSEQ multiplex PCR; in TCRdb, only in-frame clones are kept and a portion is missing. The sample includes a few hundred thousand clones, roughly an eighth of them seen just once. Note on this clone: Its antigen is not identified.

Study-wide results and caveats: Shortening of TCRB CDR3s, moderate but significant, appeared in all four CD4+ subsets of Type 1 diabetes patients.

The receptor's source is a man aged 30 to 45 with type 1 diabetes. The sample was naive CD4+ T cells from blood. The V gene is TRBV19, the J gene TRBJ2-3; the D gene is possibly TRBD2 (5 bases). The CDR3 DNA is TGTGCCAGTACTCCGGTGGCGGGCTTAGATACGCAGTATTTT. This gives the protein CASTPVAGLDTQYF. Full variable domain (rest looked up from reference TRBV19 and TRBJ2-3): DGGITQSPKYLFRKEGQNVTLSCEQNLNHDAMYWYRQDPGQGLRLIYYSQIVNDFQKGDIAEGYSVSREKKESFPLTVTSAQKNPTAFYLCASTPVAGLDTQYFGPGTRLTVL.